This T cell receptor (beta chain) was documented in a study of shared clonotypes between healthy human individuals. V dropped 4 bases and J dropped 6 bases, with 15 bases sitting between them. This CDR3 has 14 amino acids. CDR1 and CDR2 (germline): SGHRS, YFSETQ. TCRdb keeps only in-frame clones here, not all; method: immunoSEQ multiplex PCR. The sample lists roughly 380,000 clones; about 97% were seen once. Donors had no recently reported acute infections or vaccinations and were HIV-negative. A word on this clone: Its antigen is still unknown.

Study results and caveats: Relative to memory subsets, naive subsets generally showed larger estimated richness.

This clonotype originated in a man aged 25 to 45 in good health. The sequenced sample was memory CD8+ T cells sorted from blood. Noted subset: CD45RO+ cells pooled with CCR7-negative TemRA cells. The chain has TRBV5-1 and TRBJ2-3; D possibly corresponds to TRBD2 (7 bases). Written as DNA, the CDR3 is TGCGCCAGCAGCAGGGAGGGGGGTTCGGATACGCAGTATTTT. Its protein product is CASSREGGSDTQYF.